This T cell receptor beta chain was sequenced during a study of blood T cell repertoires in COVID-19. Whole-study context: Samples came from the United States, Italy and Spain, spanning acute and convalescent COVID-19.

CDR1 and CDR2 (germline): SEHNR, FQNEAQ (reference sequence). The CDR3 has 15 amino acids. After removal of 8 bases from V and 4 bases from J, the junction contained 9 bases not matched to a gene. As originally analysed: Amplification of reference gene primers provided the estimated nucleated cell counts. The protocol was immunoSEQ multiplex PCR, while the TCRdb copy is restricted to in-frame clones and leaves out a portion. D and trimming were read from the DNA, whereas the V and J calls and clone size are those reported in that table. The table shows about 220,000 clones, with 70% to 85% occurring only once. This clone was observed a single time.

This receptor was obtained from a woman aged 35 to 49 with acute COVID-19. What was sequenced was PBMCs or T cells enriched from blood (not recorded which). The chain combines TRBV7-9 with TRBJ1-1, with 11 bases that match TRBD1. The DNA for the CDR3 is TGTGCCAGCTCGCGTTTCGGGACAGGGGGCACTGAAGCTTTCTTT. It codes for CASSRFGTGGTEAFF.